This TCR beta chain stems from a study of blood T cell repertoires in COVID-19. Turning to the study itself: COVID-19 samples, acute and convalescent, were from the United States, Italy and Spain. In each case, the material was cDNA or gDNA derived from T cells, B-cell-depleted T cells, or PBMCs.

The age range of participants was about 18 to 95 years, with residence in about two dozen US areas. In the original analysis: Reference gene primer amplification yielded estimated nucleated cell counts. Measured with immunoSEQ multiplex PCR; TCRdb has only the in-frame clones, and not every one. The V and J calls and clone size were taken over from that table, and D and trimming were inferred from the DNA. This sample has around 260,000 clones; roughly four fifths occur once, and the top ten carry under 5%. CDR1 is MDHEN and CDR2 is SYDVKM in the germline V gene. The V end lost 5 bases, the J end lost 7 bases, and 11 bases lay between the germline ends. The CDR3 consists of 12 residues.

The clonotype comes from a man younger than 40 with acute COVID-19. Sequenced material: PBMCs or T cells enriched from blood (not recorded which). The V call is TRBV28, the J call TRBJ1-2; the D gene is possibly TRBD1 (5 bases). In DNA form, the CDR3 reads TGTGCCAGCAGTCCGGGGGGTGGTGGCTACACCTTC. Amino acids: CASSPGGGGYTF.